This T cell receptor (beta chain) was documented in a study of blood T cell repertoires in COVID-19. In the study overall: T cells, B-cell-depleted T cells, or PBMCs supplied cDNA or gDNA.

Assay used: immunoSEQ multiplex PCR; TCRdb lists only in-frame clones, some missing. The table has a few hundred thousand clones, 86% seen once. Those who participated ranged in age from roughly 18 to 95 years and resided in some 24 US areas. Clinical histories supplied by participants themselves formed the basis of cohort assignment. The receptor comes from a woman aged 45-60 years in a cohort exposed to, infected with or recovered from COVID-19 (not recorded which). The sequenced sample was PBMCs or T cells enriched from blood (not recorded which).

CDR3 coding DNA: TGTGCCAGCAGCCGCCGGGGGGAAGATGGCTACACCTTC. This encodes CASSRRGEDGYTF. V usage is TRBV7-2 and J usage is TRBJ1-2, with D possibly matching TRBD1 (5 bases). V was cut by 5 bases and J by 6 bases, with 13 bases left in between. The CDR3 is 13 residues long. CDR1 is SGHTA, CDR2 FQGNSA, per germline.